The 13 T cell receptor beta chains in this list originate from one sample, sequenced in a study of blood T cell repertoires in COVID-19. Libraries were prepared by immunoSEQ multiplex PCR; TCRdb keeps only in-frame clonotypes and omits some of them. The sample lists about 330,000 clones, roughly 90% occurring once. The material sequenced was peripheral blood. The receptors were sampled from a man in his thirties or forties with COVID-19, enrolled during active disease.

This chain joins TRBV21-1 and TRBJ2-7; the table's TRBD2 call for D was not verified on the DNA. TRBV21-1 corresponds to a pseudogene. The CDR3 length is 13 residues. CDR3 nucleotides: TGTGCCAGCAGTAGCGACGGGTCCTACGAGCAGTACTTC. Translated: CASSSDGSYEQYF.

This clone has a single count. The chain joins TRBV15 to TRBJ1-2; the match to TRBD1 covers 7 bases. The V gene end was trimmed by 3 bases and the J gene end by 8 bases; junction bases not matched to a gene: 6. The CDR3 is 13 residues long. CDR1 is LNHNV, CDR2 YYDKDF, per germline (reference sequence). The CDR3 spells CATSSTGAWGYTF. The CDR3 nucleotides read TGTGCCACCAGCAGTACAGGGGCGTGGGGCTACACCTTC.

The genes are TRBV4-3 and TRBJ2-6; weak D call: TRBD1 (5 bases). This CDR3 is built from 16 residues. Trimming took 0 bases from V and 2 from J, leaving 8 bases between them. Germline loops: CDR1 LGHNA, CDR2 YSLEER. The CDR3 region is CASSQDIGAGANVLTF. DNA for the CDR3: TGCGCCAGCAGCCAAGATATAGGGGCTGGGGCCAACGTCCTGACTTTC.

V and J are TRBV28 and TRBJ2-6; 12 nucleotides agree with TRBD1. CDR3 length: 20 amino acids. CDR1 is MDHEN, CDR2 SYDVKM, per germline. Germline trimming cut 6 bases from V and 1 base from J; bases unmatched to any gene: 13. CDR3 sequence reads: CASSANAGTGGLSGANVLTF. Here the CDR3 DNA reads TGTGCCAGCAGCGCCAATGCCGGGACAGGGGGCCTATCTGGGGCCAACGTCCTGACTTTC.

This chain connects TRBV9 to TRBJ2-7, with TRBD2 as a possible D gene (5 bases). V gave up 4 bases and J gave up 0 bases, with 14 bases separating them. The CDR3 runs 15 residues. CDR1 and CDR2 (germline): SGDLS, YYNGEE. The CDR3: CASSPHSASSYEQYF. DNA for the CDR3: TGTGCCAGCAGCCCCCATAGCGCTAGCTCCTACGAGCAGTACTTC.

The chain joins TRBV19 to TRBJ2-7, with a tentative D call TRBD1 (7 bases). The CDR3 has 15 amino acids. Trimming stripped 3 bases from V and 3 bases from J, with 15 bases between. Germline V gene data show CDR1 as LNHDA and CDR2 as SQIVND (reference sequence). CDR3 region: CASSMGGQLLYEQYF. CDR3 nucleotides: TGTGCCAGTAGTATGGGGGGACAGCTTCTCTACGAGCAGTACTTC.

In the case of this clone: In the same sample, other DNA sequences code for this CDR3. CDR3 coding DNA: TGTGCCAGCAGCTTAACAGGGGGCAATGAGCAGTTCTTC. The encoded protein is CASSLTGGNEQFF. The V and J genes are TRBV11-2 and TRBJ2-1; the match to TRBD1 covers 8 bases. The germline V gene encodes CDR1 SGHAT and CDR2 FQNNGV. CDR3 size: 13 residues. V trimming: 2 bases; J trimming: 6 bases; junction bases outside the gene matches: 0. Filled out from reference TRBV11-2 and TRBJ2-1, the complete variable domain reads EAGVAQSPRYKIIEKRQSVAFWCNPISGHATLYWYQQILGQGPKLLIQFQNNGVVDDSQLPKDRFSAERLKGVDSTLKIQPAKLEDSAVYLCASSLTGGNEQFFGPGTRLTVL.

The chain is built from TRBV6-1 and TRBJ2-7; weak D call: TRBD1 (5 bases). The V gene's germline CDR1 is MNHNS and CDR2 SASEGT. V was cut by 7 bases and J by 0 bases, with 16 bases left in between. The CDR3 contains 15 residues. CDR3 sequence reads: CASIEQGTLSYEQYF. Here the CDR3 DNA reads TGTGCCAGCATCGAGCAGGGCACCCTCTCCTACGAGCAGTACTTC.

The chain combines TRBV7-7 with TRBJ2-1; weak D call: TRBD1 (6 bases). V lost 5 bases, J lost 0 bases, and 14 bases lay in between. Germline V gives CDR1 SSHAT, CDR2 FNYEAQ (reference sequence). The CDR3 covers 16 residues. In DNA form, the CDR3 reads TGTGCCAGCAGCCCGAGGGGGAGAGGCTCCTACAATGAGCAGTTCTTC. Residues: CASSPRGRGSYNEQFF.

V gene TRBV4-1 combines with J gene TRBJ1-5; 7 positions agree with TRBD1. There are 14 residues in the CDR3. Germline loops: CDR1 MGHRA, CDR2 YSYEKL. V shed 3 bases and J 6 bases; nucleotides not matched to a gene: 5. The chain's CDR3 is CASSHTGDGQPQHF. The DNA for the CDR3 is TGCGCCAGCAGCCACACAGGGGACGGTCAGCCCCAGCATTTT.

The J gene is TRBJ2-3, the V gene TRBV25-1; D is unclear. V gave up 1 base and J gave up 1 base, with 12 bases separating them. Germline V gene sequence: CDR1 MGHDK, CDR2 SYGVNS. The CDR3 consists of 16 residues. The CDR3 nucleotides read TGTGCCAGCAGTGAATCCCCGGGTATGCGCACAGATACGCAGTATTTT. Protein: CASSESPGMRTDTQYF.

The chain recombines TRBV19 with TRBJ1-5; possible D gene TRBD1, 6 bases. Trimming shortened V by 5 bases and J by 5 bases, and 13 bases separated the two germline ends. Germline V lookup: CDR1 LNHDA, CDR2 SQIVND (reference sequence). The length of the CDR3 is 14 residues. The CDR3 DNA reads as TGTGCCAGTAGTGTGGACAGCTCTTATCAGCCCCAGCATTTT. Translation gives CASSVDSSYQPQHF. Supplemented by reference TRBV19 and TRBJ1-5, the full variable domain reads DGGITQSPKYLFRKEGQNVTLSCEQNLNHDAMYWYRQDPGQGLRLIYYSQIVNDFQKGDIAEGYSVSREKKESFPLTVTSAQKNPTAFYLCASSVDSSYQPQHFGDGTRLSIL.

The CDR3 nucleotides are TGTGCCAGCAGTTCGGTGGGACAGGGAAGCAATCAGCCCCAGCATTTT. It specifies CASSSVGQGSNQPQHF. V usage is TRBV27 and J usage is TRBJ1-5; 9 bases are a match to TRBD1. CDR1 MNHEY and CDR2 SMNVEV come from the germline V gene (reference sequence). The CDR3 spans 16 residues. V trimming: 4 bases; J trimming: 1 base; junction bases outside the gene matches: 5.